These 29 T cell receptor beta chains originate from one sample sequenced in a study of blood T cell repertoires in COVID-19. Sequencing used immunoSEQ multiplex PCR; TCRdb keeps in-frame clones, though not all of them. This table has about 140,000 clones, 70% to 90% appearing once. Sequenced material: PBMCs or T cells enriched from blood (not recorded which). The receptors were sampled from a woman in her thirties or forties who had recovered from COVID-19.

The rearrangement links TRBV7-8 to TRBJ1-1, with D maybe TRBD1 (5 bases). CDR1 and CDR2 (germline): SGHVS, FQNEAQ. V lost 0 bases, J lost 5 bases, and 16 bases lay in between. The CDR3 has 16 residues. The CDR3 DNA reads TGTGCCAGCAGCTTAGCTTGGGCAGGGCAATATACTGAAGCTTTCTTT. Translating it yields CASSLAWAGQYTEAFF.

V and J are TRBV4-1 and TRBJ1-1; a weak D match, TRBD1 (6 bases). The CDR3 spans 17 residues. V dropped 0 bases and J dropped 0 bases, with 14 bases sitting between them. CDR1 MGHRA and CDR2 YSYEKL come from the germline V gene. The DNA of the CDR3 is TGCGCCAGCAGCCAAGACCTTTATACAGGGATGAACACTGAAGCTTTCTTT. It yields the protein CASSQDLYTGMNTEAFF.

This chain uses TRBV30 with TRBJ2-1; D gene unclear. The CDR3 is 11 amino acids. V was clipped by 1 base and J by 10 bases, with 8 bases between them. CDR1 and CDR2 (germline): GTSNPN, SVGIG (reference sequence). Written as DNA, the CDR3 is TGTGCCTGGAGTGAAACCAGAGAGCAGTTCTTC. It yields the protein CAWSETREQFF.

CDR3 sequence: CASSPDRGYEQFF. CDR3 bases: TGTGCCAGCAGCCCGGACAGGGGGTATGAGCAGTTCTTC. The V call is TRBV13, the J call TRBJ2-1; 10 nucleotides line up with TRBD1. V was pared by 5 bases and J by 8 bases, with 3 bases of the junction left unmatched. CDR1 and CDR2 from the germline V gene are PRHDT and FYEKMQ (reference sequence). The CDR3 sequence is 13 residues long.

The rearrangement uses TRBV6-4 and TRBJ2-7, with 9 bases lining up with TRBD1. The V gene end was trimmed by 6 bases and the J gene end by 5 bases; junction bases not matched to a gene: 14. The CDR3 consists of 16 residues. Germline lookup yields CDR1 MRHNA and CDR2 SNTAGT. DNA of the CDR3: TGTGCCAGCAGCCACGGCCGGGACAGGGAGATGCACGAGCAGTACTTC. Amino acids: CASSHGRDREMHEQYF.

The chain employs TRBV12-3 or TRBV12-4 and TRBJ1-6; no clear D. The CDR3 has 13 amino acids. The V and J ends lost 1 base and 10 bases respectively, with 8 bases between them. The CDR3 nucleotides read TGTGCCAGCAGTTTAGACTCAAACTCACCCCTCCACTTT. Protein sequence: CASSLDSNSPLHF.

The chain has TRBV5-4 and TRBJ1-2; 7 positions agree with TRBD1. The CDR3 sequence is 15 residues long. Germline assignment: CDR1 SGHNT and CDR2 YYREEE (reference sequence). The junction had 7 bases not matched to a gene; V was cut back by 0 bases and J by 5 bases. CDR3 in amino acids: CASSLGPQGEYGYTF. The CDR3 region has the DNA TGTGCCAGCAGCTTGGGGCCCCAGGGGGAGTATGGCTACACCTTC.

The rearrangement links TRBV15 to TRBJ2-5; possibly TRBD2 for D (5 bases). Trimming shortened V by 1 base and J by 5 bases, and 17 bases separated the two germline ends. CDR1 LNHNV and CDR2 YYDKDF come from the germline V gene (reference sequence). There are 16 residues in the CDR3. The CDR3 coding sequence is TGTGCCACCAGCAGAGGGGCGGGTTTTCCGGCGGAGACCCAGTACTTC. Translating gives CATSRGAGFPAETQYF.

The rearrangement joins TRBV9 to TRBJ2-7, with 8 bases that match TRBD1. The CDR3 contains 14 residues. Germline V gene sequence: CDR1 SGDLS, CDR2 YYNGEE. Losses at the gene ends were 4 bases for V and 6 bases for J; bases not matched to a gene: 9. CDR3 DNA: TGTGCCAGCAGCCCCCGGACAGGGATAGGCGAGCAGTACTTC. Amino acid sequence: CASSPRTGIGEQYF.

This clone was seen just once. The V gene is TRBV6-1, the J gene TRBJ2-7; a weak D match, TRBD1 (5 bases). CDR3 length: 17 residues. V was clipped by 2 bases and J by 0 bases, with 17 bases between them. Germline CDR1 and CDR2: MNHNS and SASEGT. CDR3 sequence: CASSEPLRTLSSYEQYF. The CDR3 nucleotides are TGTGCCAGCAGTGAACCTTTAAGGACATTGAGCTCCTACGAGCAGTACTTC.

The V and J genes are TRBV7-3 and TRBJ2-2, with TRBD1 matching 10 bases. The CDR3 contains 15 residues. The J segment lost 5 bases and the V segment lost 5 bases, leaving 5 bases of the junction unmatched. Germline loops: CDR1 SGHTA, CDR2 FQGTGA. CDR3 residues: CASSVTGGATGELFF. CDR3 coding DNA: TGTGCCAGCAGCGTGACAGGGGGCGCAACCGGGGAGCTGTTTTTT.

This chain joins TRBV7-8 and TRBJ1-5; D is unclear. Looked up from germline, CDR1 is SGHVS and CDR2 is FQNEAQ. The V and J ends lost 0 bases and 0 bases respectively, with 9 bases between them. There are 16 residues in the CDR3. The CDR3 DNA follows: TGTGCCAGCAGCTTAGCGCTGGGGAGTAGCAATCAGCCCCAGCATTTT. Translation gives CASSLALGSSNQPQHF.

The CDR3 loop is CASGQSNSPLHF. In DNA form, the CDR3 reads TGTGCCAGTGGCCAGTCTAATTCACCCCTCCACTTT. The genes are TRBV19 and TRBJ1-6; D ambiguous. Germline V gene lookup returns CDR1 LNHDA and CDR2 SQIVND (reference sequence). Trimming shortened V by 8 bases and J by 6 bases, and 8 bases separated the two germline ends. The CDR3 is 12 residues long.

The genes are TRBV21-1 and TRBJ1-3; the table assigns TRBD1, which was not confirmed against the DNA. TRBV21-1 is a pseudogene. This CDR3 spans 16 amino acids. The DNA of the CDR3 is TGTGCCAGCAGCAAAGGGACAGGGACCTCTGGAAACACCATATATTTT. It yields the protein CASSKGTGTSGNTIYF.

V is TRBV27 and J is TRBJ2-5, with 10 bases identical to TRBD1. This CDR3 is 15 amino acids long. CDR1 MNHEY and CDR2 SMNVEV come from the germline V gene (reference sequence). V lost 5 bases and J lost 5; bases outside the gene matches: 8. The CDR3, as DNA: TGTGCCAGCAGTAAGACGACAGGGGGCGGGGAGACCCAGTACTTC. Protein product: CASSKTTGGGETQYF.

The rearrangement uses TRBV11-2 and TRBJ2-3; D is possibly TRBD2 (5 bases). The CDR3 length is 12 residues. Trimming stripped 5 bases from V and 6 bases from J, with 9 bases between. CDR1 and CDR2 (germline): SGHAT, FQNNGV. The CDR3 sequence: CASSRTGDTQYF. DNA for the CDR3: TGTGCCAGCAGCCGAACGGGGGATACGCAGTATTTT.

This clone was counted between two and nine times. The chain has TRBV7-8 and TRBJ2-2; 13 bases line up with TRBD2. The germline V gene encodes CDR1 SGHVS and CDR2 FQNEAQ. The CDR3 length is 17 residues. Trimming at V came to 7 bases and at J to 1 base, leaving 6 bases not matched to a gene. The CDR3 sequence is CASNGLAGVGNTGELFF. Here the CDR3 DNA reads TGTGCCAGCAATGGACTAGCGGGAGTGGGGAACACCGGGGAGCTGTTTTTT.

The chain links TRBV2 to TRBJ1-1; possibly TRBD1 for D (6 bases). This CDR3 is built from 14 residues. The V gene's germline CDR1 is SNHLY and CDR2 FYNNEI. Trimming stripped 7 bases from V and 7 bases from J, with 19 bases between. The DNA of the CDR3 is TGTGCCAGCATATCCCGGACAGAAAAATTTGAAGCTTTCTTT. Its protein is CASISRTEKFEAFF.

V is TRBV6-5 and J is TRBJ1-2, with a tentative D call TRBD1 (5 bases). The V and J ends lost 5 bases and 5 bases respectively, with 12 bases between them. In germline, CDR1 is MNHEY, CDR2 SVGAGI. The CDR3 is made up of 13 amino acids. The CDR3 sequence: CASSLTGEYGYTF. In DNA form, the CDR3 reads TGTGCCAGCAGTCTTACAGGAGAGTATGGCTACACCTTC.

The chain has TRBV3-1 (or the pseudogene TRBV3-2) and TRBJ2-1, with 8 bases that match TRBD1. From germline, CDR1 is LGHDT and CDR2 YNNKEL (reference sequence). The CDR3 length is 15 residues. V lost 0 bases to trimming and J lost 12 bases; unmatched junction nucleotides: 10. DNA of the CDR3: TGTGCCAGCAGCCAAGAAACGACAGGGGTTGAGGGGCAGTTCTTC. It codes for CASSQETTGVEGQFF.

The chain employs TRBV5-6 and TRBJ1-2; D unclear. V dropped 0 bases and J dropped 0 bases, with 9 bases sitting between them. Germline V gene sequence: CDR1 SGHDT, CDR2 YYEEEE. This CDR3 has 15 amino acids. The CDR3 spells CASSLERATNYGYTF. CDR3 nucleotide sequence: TGTGCCAGCAGCTTGGAGAGGGCCACTAACTATGGCTACACCTTC.

This chain joins TRBV5-4 and TRBJ1-2; TRBD1 aligns across 9 bases. Germline-derived CDR1 and CDR2 are SGHNT and YYREEE (reference sequence). Germline trimming cut 4 bases from V and 6 bases from J; bases unmatched to any gene: 7. This CDR3 is built from 14 residues. This CDR3 reads CASSQTGGKDGYTF. CDR3 coding DNA: TGTGCCAGCAGCCAGACAGGGGGGAAGGATGGCTACACCTTC. The full variable domain, with the rest looked up from reference TRBV5-4 and TRBJ1-2, is ETGVTQSPTHLIKTRGQQVTLRCSSQSGHNTVSWYQQALGQGPQFIFQYYREEENGRGNFPPRFSGLQFPNYSSELNVNALELDDSALYLCASSQTGGKDGYTFGSGTRLTVV.

This chain connects TRBV5-4 to TRBJ1-3, with no clear D. V shed 1 base and J shed 0 bases, with 8 bases lying between them. CDR1 is SGHNT and CDR2 is YYREEE in the germline V gene (reference sequence). The CDR3 runs to 15 residues. CDR3 in DNA: TGTGCCAGCAGCTTGTCCCAACACTCTGGAAACACCATATATTTT. Its translation is CASSLSQHSGNTIYF. Drawing the rest from reference TRBV5-4 and TRBJ1-3, the complete variable domain is ETGVTQSPTHLIKTRGQQVTLRCSSQSGHNTVSWYQQALGQGPQFIFQYYREEENGRGNFPPRFSGLQFPNYSSELNVNALELDDSALYLCASSLSQHSGNTIYFGEGSWLTVV.

CDR3 sequence (DNA): TGTGCCAGCAGCTTGCGTCGGGATTCACCCCTCCACTTT. Translation gives CASSLRRDSPLHF. This sequence joins TRBV5-6 and TRBJ1-6; D is uncertain. The CDR3 is 13 residues long. Germline lookup yields CDR1 SGHDT and CDR2 YYEEEE. V gave up 1 base and J gave up 8 bases, with 7 bases separating them. Full variable domain (outside the CDR3, taken from reference TRBV5-6 and TRBJ1-6): DAGVTQSPTHLIKTRGQQVTLRCSPKSGHDTVSWYQQALGQGPQFIFQYYEEEERQRGNFPDRFSGHQFPNYSSELNVNALLLGDSALYLCASSLRRDSPLHFGNGTRLTVT.

V usage is TRBV4-2 and J usage is TRBJ2-2, with D hard to call. V lost 0 bases, J lost 4 bases, and 15 bases lay in between. This CDR3 has 17 amino acids. Germline V gene lookup returns CDR1 LGHNA and CDR2 YNFKEQ. DNA for the CDR3: TGTGCCAGCAGCCAAGATCTGGTAGAAACCGGCACCGGGGAGCTGTTTTTT. This encodes CASSQDLVETGTGELFF.

The V gene is TRBV30, the J gene TRBJ2-2; 10 bases map to TRBD2. V trimming: 1 base; J trimming: 6 bases; junction bases outside the gene matches: 8. CDR1 is GTSNPN and CDR2 is SVGIG in the germline V gene (reference sequence). The CDR3 is 16 amino acids. CDR3 sequence reads: CAWSGAGGPRAGELFF. CDR3 sequence (DNA): TGTGCCTGGAGTGGAGCGGGGGGGCCTAGGGCCGGGGAGCTGTTTTTT. Based on the CDR3 plus reference TRBV30 and TRBJ2-2, the full variable domain is SQTIHQWPATLVQPVGSPLSLECTVEGTSNPNLYWYRQAAGRGLQLLFYSVGIGQISSEVPQNLSASRPQDRQFILSSKKLLLSDSGFYLCAWSGAGGPRAGELFFGEGSRLTVL.

The V call is TRBV6-4, the J call TRBJ2-3, with D perhaps matching TRBD2 (5 bases). Germline CDR1 reads MRHNA; CDR2 reads SNTAGT. The CDR3 is 15 residues long. V was shortened by 5 bases and J by 0 bases, with 12 bases between the two germline ends. The CDR3 DNA reads TGTGCCAGCAGTCCAAGCGGCACTAGCACAGATACGCAGTATTTT. Translated: CASSPSGTSTDTQYF.

The chain has TRBV19 and TRBJ1-2; 8 bases agree with TRBD1. The CDR3 is made up of 15 amino acids. Trimming took 1 base from V and 4 from J; bases not matched to a gene: 5. CDR1 and CDR2 from the germline V gene are LNHDA and SQIVND (reference sequence). The CDR3 loop reads CASSIGTGTGYGYTF. The CDR3, as DNA: TGTGCCAGTAGTATAGGAACCGGGACAGGCTATGGCTACACCTTC.

The CDR3 loop is CASSFAGQGAHEQFF. DNA of the CDR3: TGCGCCAGCAGCTTCGCCGGACAGGGGGCCCATGAGCAGTTCTTC. This chain joins TRBV5-1 and TRBJ2-1, with 11 bases that match TRBD1. J gave up 8 bases and V 2 bases, and 6 bases lay outside the gene matches. CDR3 length equals 15 residues. Germline CDR1 reads SGHRS; CDR2 reads YFSETQ.